This T cell receptor beta chain was captured in a study of T cell repertoires in cytomegalovirus infection. Looking at the study overall: CMV epitopes, recently identified HLA-C-restricted and well-studied HLA-B-restricted, were used.

Germline lookup yields CDR1 ENHRY and CDR2 SYGVKD. The CDR3 spans 15 residues. Deletions cut 5 bases from V and 3 bases from J, with 17 bases between. TCRdb redid the calling of the reads with MiXCR, one entry per CDR3 protein. The sample lists about 830,000 distinct CDR3 sequences, 32% occurring once. Study-wide results and caveats: CMV-specific TCR beta clonotypes restricted by HLA-C dominated the ex vivo response.

Only a few counts were recorded for this clonotype. No antigen is known for it. Sequenced material: cultured CD8+ T cells from PBMCs, taken from culture after CMV antigen stimulation. The sequence was obtained from a human donor in good health (CMV status not recorded). Some clones in this sample may be carry-over from other donors' samples. The V and J genes are TRBV10-3 and TRBJ2-7, with D perhaps being TRBD1 or TRBD2 (5 bases each). The CDR3 spells CAISPLRDGNYEQYF. CDR3 DNA sequence: TGTGCCATCAGTCCACTCCGGGACGGAAACTACGAGCAGTACTTC.